The present T cell receptor (beta chain) was sequenced within a study of beta chain features in type 1 diabetes. Across the study: The examined sorted cells totaled fewer than 110,000,000 across samples.

Notes on the study in general: Naive, central memory and regulatory TCRB repertoires appeared more similar among patients than healthy donors. For Type 1 diabetes patients, all four CD4+ subsets carried TCRB CDR3s that were moderately but significantly shorter.

Regarding this clone: Its target is unknown.

Sort purity for all populations was recorded as exceeding 98%. The CDR3 consists of 18 residues. Germline V lookup: CDR1 MGHRA, CDR2 YSYEKL. Trimming removed 1 base at V and 6 bases at J, with 22 bases between. TCRB transcripts that were expressed got sequenced, as all of the isolated RNA had been reverse transcribed. Some clones are missing from TCRdb's copy, which holds only in-frame ones; the method was immunoSEQ multiplex PCR. The table includes 250,000 to 300,000 clones, 14% detected once. V usage is TRBV4-1 and J usage is TRBJ2-4, with a weak D call TRBD2 (5 bases). This clonotype originated in a man aged 30-40 years with type 1 diabetes. The sample consisted of naive CD4+ T cells from blood. CDR3: CASSQGQQDTRTLNIQYF. The CDR3 region has the DNA TGCGCCAGCAGCCAAGGTCAGCAGGATACCAGGACTTTAAACATTCAGTACTTC.